This TCR beta chain was captured in a study of shared clonotypes between healthy human individuals. As regards this clone: The target antigen is unknown.

The CDR3 extends over 15 amino acids. CDR1 and CDR2 from the germline V gene are MGHRA and YSYEKL. V shed 0 bases and J shed 3 bases, with 11 bases lying between them. Overall study findings and caveats: Clonotypes shared by all four donors outscored non-shared clonotypes in generation probability.

The material for each subset, its genomic DNA, was split evenly across several immunoSEQ plates. Libraries were prepared by immunoSEQ multiplex PCR; TCRdb keeps only in-frame clonotypes and omits some of them. The table shows about 2 million clones, with roughly 96% occurring only once. The rearrangement links TRBV4-1 to TRBJ1-2; TRBD1 might be the D (5 bases). Input material: naive CD4+ T cells sorted from blood. As for subset: CD45RA+ positively selected. The TCR originated in a man between 18 and 29 years old in good health. The CDR3 DNA is TGCGCCAGCAGCCAAGATACGCAGGGCGACTATGGCTACACCTTC. Translating gives CASSQDTQGDYGYTF.